The sequence of this TCR beta chain was determined in a study of technical replicates of blood from a few donors. CDR1 is SEHNR and CDR2 is FQNEAQ in the germline V gene (reference sequence). The CDR3 has 14 amino acids. Trimming stripped 1 base from V and 1 base from J, with 8 bases between. Sequenced by immunoSEQ multiplex PCR; TCRdb stores in-frame clones only, minus some. The table has tens of thousands of clones, 85% to 95% seen once. This chain links TRBV7-9 with TRBJ2-7, with D perhaps matching TRBD1 (6 bases). This TCR was recovered from a human donor in good health. The sequenced sample consisted of T cells isolated from PBMCs. The CDR3 is CASSLGGLSYEQYF. Written as DNA, the CDR3 is TGTGCCAGCAGCTTAGGGGGGCTGTCCTACGAGCAGTACTTC.